This T cell receptor beta chain originates from a study of CD8 T cells in ankylosing spondylitis. Notes on the study in general: The clones that were linked to disease were reported to be significantly enriched in matched synovial fluid samples from ankylosing spondylitis patients.

Germline V gives CDR1 DFQATT, CDR2 SNEGSKA (reference sequence). Trimming cost V 6 bases and J 2 bases, with 10 bases left between them. This CDR3 has 12 amino acids. Making the TCR beta libraries involved quantitative 5'-RACE with molecular barcodes. TCRdb reanalysed the 5' RACE reads using MiXCR and keeps one entry per CDR3 protein. The sample yields roughly 120,000 distinct CDR3 sequences, about 6.5% seen once. This clonotype was recorded many times. Its antigen is not identified. Sequencing used blood, either unsorted or a sorted T cell fraction (not recorded which). This rearrangement joins TRBV20-1 to TRBJ1-2, with D perhaps TRBD1 (6 bases). This receptor was taken from a male donor with ankylosing spondylitis or in good health (not recorded which). In DNA, the CDR3 is TGCAGTGCCGTCACAGGGAACTATGGCTACACCTTC. This gives the protein CSAVTGNYGYTF.